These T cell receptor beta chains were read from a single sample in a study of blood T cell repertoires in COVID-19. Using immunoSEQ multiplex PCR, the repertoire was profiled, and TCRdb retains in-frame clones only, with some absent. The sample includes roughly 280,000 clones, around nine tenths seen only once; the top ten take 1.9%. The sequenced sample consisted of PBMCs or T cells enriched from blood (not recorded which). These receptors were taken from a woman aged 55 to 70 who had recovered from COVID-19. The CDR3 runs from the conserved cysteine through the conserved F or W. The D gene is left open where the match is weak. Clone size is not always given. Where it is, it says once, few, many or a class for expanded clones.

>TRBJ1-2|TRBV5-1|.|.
CASSSVPGGGGYTF
TGCGCCAGCAGCTCCGTACCCGGTGGGGGCGGCTACACCTTC
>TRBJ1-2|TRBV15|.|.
CATSRDGGESVWGYTF
TGTGCCACCAGCAGAGATGGAGGGGAGAGCGTCTGGGGCTACACCTTC
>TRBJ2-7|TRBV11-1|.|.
CASGQDLPYEQYF
TGTGCCAGCGGGCAGGACTTACCCTACGAGCAGTACTTC
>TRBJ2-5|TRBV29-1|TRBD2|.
CSVRTSGRSETQYF
TGCAGCGTTCGGACTAGCGGGAGGTCGGAGACCCAGTACTTC
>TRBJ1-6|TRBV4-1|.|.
CASSQEQGGNFPLHF
TGCGCCAGCAGCCAGGAGCAGGGTGGAAATTTCCCCCTCCACTTT
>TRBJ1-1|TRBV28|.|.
CASSPGSLGGTEAFF
TGTGCCAGCAGCCCGGGGTCCTTGGGGGGCACTGAAGCTTTCTTT
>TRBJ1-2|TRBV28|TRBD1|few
CASSRGQGNYGYTF
TGTGCCAGCAGTAGGGGACAGGGGAACTATGGCTACACCTTC
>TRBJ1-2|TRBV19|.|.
CASSIVEEGNYGYTF
TGTGCCAGTAGTATAGTGGAGGAAGGTAACTATGGCTACACCTTC
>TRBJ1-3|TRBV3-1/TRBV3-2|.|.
CASSRTAGNTIYF
TGTGCCAGCAGCCGGACAGCTGGAAACACCATATATTTT
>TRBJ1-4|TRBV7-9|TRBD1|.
CASSPGTAHNEKLFF
TGTGCCAGCAGCCCTGGGACAGCTCATAATGAAAAACTGTTTTTT
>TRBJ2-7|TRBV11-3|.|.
CASTRTTDYEQYF
TGTGCCAGCACCAGGACAACGGACTACGAGCAGTACTTC
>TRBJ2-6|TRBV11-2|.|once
CASSHPGTILTSGANVLTF
TGTGCCAGCAGCCACCCCGGGACAATTCTTACCTCTGGGGCCAACGTCCTGACTTTC
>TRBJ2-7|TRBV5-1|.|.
CASRDRPNSYEQYF
TGCGCCAGCCGAGACAGGCCAAACTCCTACGAGCAGTACTTC
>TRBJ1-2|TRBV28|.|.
CASSGGTGTSANYGYTF
TGTGCCAGCAGTGGAGGGACCGGGACGTCGGCTAACTATGGCTACACCTTC
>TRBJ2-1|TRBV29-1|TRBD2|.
CSVDGLAGVDEQFF
TGCAGCGTTGACGGACTAGCGGGGGTCGATGAGCAGTTCTTC
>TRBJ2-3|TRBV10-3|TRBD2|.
CAISGSGGVTDTQYF
TGTGCCATATCGGGGAGCGGGGGGGTCACAGATACGCAGTATTTT
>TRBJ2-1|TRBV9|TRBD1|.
CASSAGTGLYNEQFF
TGTGCCAGCAGTGCCGGGACAGGGCTATACAATGAGCAGTTCTTC
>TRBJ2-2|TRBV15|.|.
CASSLSANTGELFF
TGTGCCTCGAGTCTGAGCGCGAACACCGGGGAGCTGTTTTTT
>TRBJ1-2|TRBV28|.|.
CASTSSRAGYTF
TGTGCCAGCACCTCTTCGAGAGCTGGCTACACCTTC
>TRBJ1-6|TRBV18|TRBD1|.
CASSPVTWGTGAYNSPLHF
TGTGCCAGCTCACCCGTGACCTGGGGAACAGGGGCCTATAATTCACCCCTCCACTTT
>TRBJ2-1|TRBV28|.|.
CASSVRDNEQFF
TGTGCCAGCAGTGTGCGGGATAATGAGCAGTTCTTC
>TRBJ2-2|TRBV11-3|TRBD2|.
CASSLSGTSLAGELFF
TGTGCCAGCAGCTTATCCGGGACTAGCCTCGCCGGGGAGCTGTTTTTT
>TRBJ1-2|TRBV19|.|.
CASSPMGAANYGYTF
TGTGCCAGTAGTCCAATGGGAGCAGCTAACTATGGCTACACCTTC
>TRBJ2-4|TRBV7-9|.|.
CASSFGRGDSLNIQYF
TGTGCCAGCAGCTTCGGCAGGGGAGATTCCTTAAACATTCAGTACTTC